Listed below are T cell receptor beta chains from one sample, sequenced in a study of cytomegalovirus exposure and HLA in healthy donors. TCRdb's copy holds only in-frame clones and misses some; the assay was immunoSEQ multiplex PCR. The table includes more than 50,000 clones, 60% to 80% detected once. Sequencing was carried out using PBMCs. These receptor sequences come from a female donor in good health and CMV-seronegative. Both conserved end residues are part of each CDR3. A D gene is named only where the DNA matches it firmly. Some rows mark clone size as missing; the rest say once, few, many or name a class of expanded clone.

d_call j_call v_call clone_size cdr3_aa cdr3_nt
- TRBJ1-4 TRBV9 - CASSARVRDEKLFF TGTGCCAGCAGCGCCAGGGTACGGGATGAAAAACTGTTTTTT
TRBD1 TRBJ1-5 TRBV19 - CASSIGPGRDRSNQPQHF TGTGCCAGTAGTATAGGGCCTGGACGGGACAGGTCAAATCAGCCCCAGCATTTT
TRBD2 TRBJ2-1 TRBV14 - CASSQGRGLTPNEQFF TGTGCCAGCAGCCAAGGTAGGGGACTAACTCCCAATGAGCAGTTCTTC
- TRBJ1-2 TRBV7-9 - CASSLGSGSPPVYTF TGTGCCAGCAGCTTAGGGTCCGGGTCCCCCCCCGTCTACACCTTC
- TRBJ1-6 TRBV10-3 - CAGSGTTKSPLHF TGTGCCGGCTCCGGGACAACCAAATCACCCCTCCACTTT
- TRBJ1-2 TRBV29-1 few CSVPGGDTLYGYTF TGCAGCGTCCCCGGGGGGGATACTCTCTATGGCTACACCTTC
TRBD1 TRBJ2-7 TRBV18 - CASSPATGIASEQYF TGTGCCAGCTCACCCGCGACAGGGATCGCCTCCGAGCAGTACTTC
- TRBJ2-1 TRBV27 - CASSPTRPSFNEQFF TGTGCCAGCAGCCCCACCAGGCCCTCCTTCAATGAGCAGTTCTTC
TRBD1 TRBJ2-2 TRBV19 - CASRRTGTGGNTGELFF TGTGCCAGTAGGCGAACGGGGACAGGGGGGAACACCGGGGAGCTGTTTTTT
- TRBJ2-2 TRBV11-3 - CASSLGLDGHGELFF TGTGCCAGCAGCTTAGGACTAGATGGACACGGGGAGCTGTTTTTT
TRBD2 TRBJ2-1 TRBV5-1 - CASSRIAGADEQFF TGCGCCAGCAGTAGGATAGCGGGAGCGGATGAGCAGTTCTTC
- TRBJ2-7 TRBV7-9 - CATDFGIEQYF TGTGCCACCGACTTCGGAATCGAGCAGTACTTC
TRBD1 TRBJ1-1 TRBV4-1 - CASRAGPGQGHTEAFF TGCGCCAGCAGGGCAGGACCGGGACAGGGGCACACTGAAGCTTTCTTT
- TRBJ1-6 TRBV30 - CAWEQGPGSPLHF TGTGCCTGGGAACAGGGTCCGGGGTCACCCCTCCACTTT
TRBD1 TRBJ1-6 TRBV4-1 few CASSQPDRVNSPLHF TGCGCCAGCAGCCAACCGGACAGGGTGAATTCACCCCTCCACTTT
TRBD1 TRBJ1-5 TRBV19 - CASSMYGQGASQPQHF TGTGCCAGTAGTATGTACGGACAGGGGGCTTCTCAGCCCCAGCATTTT
TRBD2 TRBJ2-7 TRBV10-3 - CAISGSSGSYEQYF TGTGCCATCAGTGGATCTAGCGGGAGCTACGAGCAATACTTC
- TRBJ1-5 TRBV28 - CASSLHAGVGNQPQHF TGTGCCAGCAGTCTCCACGCAGGCGTGGGTAATCAGCCCCAGCATTTT
- TRBJ2-2 TRBV15 - CATSSESSVNTGELFF TGTGCCACCAGCAGTGAATCGAGCGTCAACACCGGGGAGCTGTTTTTT
TRBD2 TRBJ2-1 TRBV29-1 - CSVEALLAGRGSYNEQFF TGCAGCGTTGAAGCCTTACTAGCGGGGCGAGGCTCCTACAATGAGCAGTTCTTC
- TRBJ1-2 TRBV29-1 once CSGELRGPSYGYTF TGCAGCGGCGAATTGCGGGGACCGAGTTATGGCTACACCTTC
TRBD2 TRBJ2-1 TRBV7-3 once CASSLTLAGGYNEQFF TGTGCCAGCAGCTTAACCCTAGCGGGAGGGTACAATGAGCAGTTCTTC
- TRBJ1-3 TRBV15 - CATSRDRQGWAPGNTIYF TGTGCCACCAGCAGAGATCGGCAGGGTTGGGCTCCTGGAAACACCATATATTTT
TRBD2 TRBJ2-1 TRBV5-8 - CASSQGLDISNEQFF TGTGCCAGCAGCCAGGGACTAGATATAAGTAATGAGCAGTTCTTC
TRBD1 TRBJ1-4 TRBV5-5 - CASSGYTGGGNEKLFF TGTGCCAGCAGCGGCTACACAGGGGGCGGTAATGAAAAACTGTTTTTT
TRBD1 TRBJ1-1 TRBV5-1 once CASSLVGQVGTEAFF TGCGCCAGCAGCTTGGTGGGACAGGTAGGGACTGAAGCTTTCTTT
- TRBJ2-7 TRBV15 - CATSRPGVSSYEQYF TGTGCCACCAGCAGACCAGGGGTTTCCTCCTACGAGCAGTACTTC
- TRBJ1-2 TRBV5-4 - CASSFQGDGYTF TGTGCCAGCAGCTTTCAAGGGGATGGCTACACCTTC
- TRBJ2-7 TRBV9 - CASSVDPGTREQYF TGTGCCAGCAGCGTAGACCCGGGAACGCGCGAGCAGTACTTC
- TRBJ2-5 TRBV5-1 - CASSWGPGGEQYF TGCGCCAGCAGCTGGGGCCCCGGGGGAGAGCAGTACTTC
TRBD2 TRBJ2-2 TRBV7-6 - CASSLGGTNTGELFF TGTGCCAGCAGCTTGGGAGGGACGAACACCGGGGAGCTGTTTTTT
- TRBJ2-4 TRBV25-1 few CASSRDNQQNIQYF TGTGCCAGCAGTCGGGATAACCAACAAAACATTCAGTACTTC
TRBD1 TRBJ1-6 TRBV5-1 once CASSGDSYSPLHF TGCGCCAGCAGCGGGGACAGTTATTCACCCCTCCACTTT
TRBD2 TRBJ2-5 TRBV5-8 - CASSLGGTSSLDF TGTGCCAGCAGCTTGGGGGGGACTAGCTCCTTGGACTTC
TRBD2 TRBJ2-2 TRBV4-2 - CASSQDIAGGNTGELFF TGTGCCAGCAGCCAAGATATTGCGGGGGGGAACACCGGGGAGCTGTTTTTT
TRBD1 TRBJ2-7 TRBV28 - CASLRQGSYEQYF TGTGCCAGCCTCCGACAGGGAAGCTACGAGCAGTACTTC
- TRBJ2-5 TRBV5-1 - CASSLSEISGVETQYF TGCGCCAGCAGCTTGTCAGAGATCAGCGGTGTGGAGACCCAGTACTTC
TRBD1 TRBJ2-7 TRBV28 - CARAQGDSYEQYF TGTGCCAGGGCCCAGGGGGACTCCTACGAGCAGTACTTC